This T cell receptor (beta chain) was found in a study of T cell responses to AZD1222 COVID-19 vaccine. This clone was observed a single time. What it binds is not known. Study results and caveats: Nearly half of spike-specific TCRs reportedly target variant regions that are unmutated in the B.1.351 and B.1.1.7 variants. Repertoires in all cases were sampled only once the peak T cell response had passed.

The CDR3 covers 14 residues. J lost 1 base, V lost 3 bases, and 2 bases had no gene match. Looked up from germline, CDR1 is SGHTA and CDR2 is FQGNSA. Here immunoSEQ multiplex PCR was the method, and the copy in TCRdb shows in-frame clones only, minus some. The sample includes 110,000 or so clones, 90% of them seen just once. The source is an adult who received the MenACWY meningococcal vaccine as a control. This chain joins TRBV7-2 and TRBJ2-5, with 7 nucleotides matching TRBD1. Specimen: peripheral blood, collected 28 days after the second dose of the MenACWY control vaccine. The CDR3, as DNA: TGTGCCAGCAGCTTTGACAGGGTCCAAGAGACCCAGTACTTC. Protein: CASSFDRVQETQYF.